The 17 T cell receptor beta chains below come from one sample, sequenced in a study of blood T cell repertoires in COVID-19. Clones were read by immunoSEQ multiplex PCR, and TCRdb kept only the in-frame ones, dropping some. The repertoire includes roughly 200,000 clones, around 83% of them detected once, and 1.5% to 1.7% sits in the top ten. Sequenced: peripheral blood. These receptors all come from a human donor in a cohort sampled during active COVID-19.

This CDR3 is CASSLDQPGAIPYEQYF. CDR3 DNA sequence: TGTGCCAGCAGCTTAGATCAGCCAGGGGCGATTCCCTACGAGCAGTACTTC. This chain connects TRBV7-9 to TRBJ2-7; perhaps TRBD1 as D (6 bases). CDR1 is SEHNR and CDR2 is FQNEAQ in the germline V gene (reference sequence). V was pared by 1 base and J by 2 bases, with 18 bases between. This CDR3 region has 17 residues.

The chain joins TRBV4-2 to TRBJ1-5, with D perhaps matching TRBD1 (6 bases). The CDR3 spans 16 residues. Germline V gene lookup returns CDR1 LGHNA and CDR2 YNFKEQ. The V and J ends lost 1 base and 0 bases respectively, with 10 bases between them. CDR3 DNA: TGTGCCAGCAGCCAAGGACAGGCCCCTAGCAATCAGCCCCAGCATTTT. Residues: CASSQGQAPSNQPQHF.

On this clone: Relative to the germline gene, one junction end is altered; a read error may explain this. The J gene is TRBJ2-4, the V gene TRBV19; 8 nucleotides align to TRBD1. In germline, CDR1 is LNHDA, CDR2 SQIVND (reference sequence). The CDR3 is made up of 9 amino acids. The CDR3 reads CAGRDRWDF. The CDR3 region has the DNA TGTGCCGGTCGGGACAGGTGGGACTTC.

The chain uses TRBV6-5 and TRBJ1-6; no clear D. Trimming took 1 base from V and 4 from J, leaving 11 bases between them. The CDR3 has 16 residues. The germline CDR1 and CDR2 sequences are MNHEY and SVGAGI. This chain's CDR3 is CASSYLAGDYNSPLHF. CDR3 nucleotides: TGTGCCAGCAGTTACTTGGCCGGAGATTATAATTCACCCCTCCACTTT.

The rearrangement joins TRBV5-1 to TRBJ2-7; TRBD2 is a possible D gene (5 bases). The CDR3 loop spans 14 amino acids. Trimming left V 3 bases short and J 0 bases short, with 10 bases between. Germline V gene lookup returns CDR1 SGHRS and CDR2 YFSETQ. The CDR3 region is CASSYEGASYEQYF. The CDR3 DNA reads TGCGCCAGCAGCTACGAGGGAGCCTCCTACGAGCAGTACTTC.

The chain has TRBV29-1 and TRBJ1-1; D is uncertain. V was pared by 5 bases and J by 5 bases, with 12 bases between. CDR1 SQVTM and CDR2 ANQGSEA come from the germline V gene. The CDR3 sequence is 12 residues long. The CDR3 reads CSVKGDQTEAFF. The DNA for the CDR3 is TGCAGCGTTAAAGGAGATCAAACTGAAGCTTTCTTT. Variable domain in full (rest from reference TRBV29-1 and TRBJ1-1): SAVISQKPSRDICQRGTSLTIQCQVDSQVTMMFWYRQQPGQSLTLIATANQGSEATYESGFVIDKFPISRPNLTFSTLTVSNMSPEDSSIYLCSVKGDQTEAFFGQGTRLTVV.

J is TRBJ1-1 and V is TRBV7-2; D ambiguous. The ends were cut back, 0 bases at V and 2 bases at J, with 7 bases in the middle. This CDR3 region has 14 residues. Germline CDR1 reads SGHTA; CDR2 reads FQGNSA. As DNA, the CDR3 is TGTGCCAGCAGCTTAGCGAGGGCTAACACTGAAGCTTTCTTT. It specifies CASSLARANTEAFF.

The chain recombines TRBV18 with TRBJ2-5, with D possibly matching TRBD2 (6 bases). The CDR3 is made up of 13 amino acids. V was shortened by 8 bases and J by 5 bases, with 15 bases between the two germline ends. Germline CDR1 KGHSH, CDR2 LQKENI. The CDR3 sequence is CASNRNGGETQYF. The CDR3, as DNA: TGTGCCAGCAACCGGAACGGAGGGGAGACCCAGTACTTC.

The chain couples TRBV7-2 to TRBJ2-3, with D unclear. This CDR3 contains 16 residues. Per the germline V gene, CDR1 is SGHTA and CDR2 is FQGNSA. V shed 4 bases and J shed 0 bases, with 14 bases lying between them. The CDR3 DNA follows: TGTGCCAGCAGCTACGGTAGCAGCACTAGCACAGATACGCAGTATTTT. Translation gives CASSYGSSTSTDTQYF.

This clone was seen more than once but under ten times. The chain couples TRBV29-1 to TRBJ2-7, with 8 bases aligning to TRBD1. The CDR3 sequence is 14 residues long. With 5 bases clipped from V and 3 bases from J, the junction kept 9 bases outside the gene matches. Germline V CDR1 and CDR2: SQVTM, ANQGSEA. The CDR3 DNA sequence: TGCAGCGTTATTGACAGGGGACCACTCTACGAGCAGTACTTC. It yields the protein CSVIDRGPLYEQYF.

This chain uses TRBV6-5 with TRBJ2-7; possible D gene TRBD1, 6 bases. This CDR3 is built from 15 residues. The germline CDR1 and CDR2 sequences are MNHEY and SVGAGI. Trimming took 2 bases from V and 3 from J, leaving 14 bases between them. In DNA, the CDR3 is TGTGCCAGCAGTTACGGGTCGGTAGGGGGCTACGAGCAGTACTTC. This codes for CASSYGSVGGYEQYF.

The CDR3 nucleotides are TGTGCCAGCAGCCAAGAAACGGGGGTATGGGCCAAAAACATTCAGTACTTC. Protein sequence: CASSQETGVWAKNIQYF. The chain is built from TRBV14 and TRBJ2-4, with a tentative D call TRBD2 (6 bases). The CDR3 totals 17 residues. V lost 0 bases and J lost 1, with 13 bases in between. Germline CDR1 is SGHDN and CDR2 is FVKESK.

The rearrangement uses TRBV19 and TRBJ1-4; the match to TRBD1 covers 11 bases. Per the germline V gene, CDR1 is LNHDA and CDR2 is SQIVND (reference sequence). CDR3 length: 15 residues. After removal of 3 bases from V and 5 bases from J, the junction contained 2 bases not matched to a gene. In nucleotides, the CDR3 is TGTGCCAGTAGTATTTGGACAGGGGGCAATGAAAAACTGTTTTTT. Translating it yields CASSIWTGGNEKLFF.

This chain links TRBV7-9 with TRBJ2-5; 8 bases fit TRBD1. The CDR3 loop spans 15 amino acids. CDR1 and CDR2 from the germline V gene are SEHNR and FQNEAQ (reference sequence). Germline trimming cut 5 bases from V and 5 bases from J; bases unmatched to any gene: 10. CDR3 sequence: CASSPIAGGRETQYF. The DNA for the CDR3 is TGTGCCAGCAGCCCTATTGCAGGGGGCAGGGAGACCCAGTACTTC.

This chain connects TRBV10-3 to TRBJ2-1; 9 positions agree with TRBD2. Germline trimming cut 8 bases from V and 7 bases from J; bases unmatched to any gene: 9. Germline loops: CDR1 ENHRY, CDR2 SYGVKD. The CDR3 length is 14 residues. The CDR3 reads CAIRSGRMINEQFF. The CDR3 DNA reads TGTGCCATCCGTAGCGGGAGAATGATTAATGAGCAGTTCTTC.

The V and J genes are TRBV21-1 and TRBJ2-7; whether TRBD1, the table's D call, matches the DNA was not checked. TRBV21-1 is noted as a pseudogene. The CDR3 consists of 14 residues. The CDR3 spells CASSKQVSSYEQYF. The CDR3 DNA sequence: TGTGCCAGCAGCAAACAGGTAAGCTCCTACGAGCAGTACTTC.

This clone has just one count. V gene TRBV27 combines with J gene TRBJ1-6, with unresolved D. Germline V lookup: CDR1 MNHEY, CDR2 SMNVEV (reference sequence). The CDR3 spans 15 residues. V was trimmed by 6 bases and J by 10 bases, leaving 19 bases between them. CDR3 sequence: CASRLDLMRGSPLHF. CDR3 in DNA: TGTGCCAGCAGGTTAGACCTTATGCGAGGGTCACCCCTCCACTTT.